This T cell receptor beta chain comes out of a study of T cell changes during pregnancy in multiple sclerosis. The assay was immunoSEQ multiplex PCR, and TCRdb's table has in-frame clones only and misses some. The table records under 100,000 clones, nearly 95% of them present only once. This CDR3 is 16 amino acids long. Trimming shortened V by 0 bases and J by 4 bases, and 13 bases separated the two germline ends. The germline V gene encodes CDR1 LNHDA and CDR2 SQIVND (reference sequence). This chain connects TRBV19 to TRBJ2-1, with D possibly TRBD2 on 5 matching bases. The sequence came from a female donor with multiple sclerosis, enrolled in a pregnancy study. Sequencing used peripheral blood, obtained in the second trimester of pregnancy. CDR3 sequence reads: CASSIDELAQYNEQFF. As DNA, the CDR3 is TGTGCCAGTAGTATAGATGAGCTAGCACAGTACAATGAGCAGTTCTTC.